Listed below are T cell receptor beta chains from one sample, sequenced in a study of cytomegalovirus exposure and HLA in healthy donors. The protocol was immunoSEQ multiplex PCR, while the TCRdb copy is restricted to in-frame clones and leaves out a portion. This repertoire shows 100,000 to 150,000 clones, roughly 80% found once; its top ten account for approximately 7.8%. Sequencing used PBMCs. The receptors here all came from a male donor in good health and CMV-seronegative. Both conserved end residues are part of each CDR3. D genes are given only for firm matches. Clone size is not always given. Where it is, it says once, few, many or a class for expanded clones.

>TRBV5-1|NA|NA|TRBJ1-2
TGCGCCAGCAGCCCCATCACAGGACCGGCCCCCTATGGCTACACCTTC
CASSPITGPAPYGYTF
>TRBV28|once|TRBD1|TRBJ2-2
TGTGCCAGCAGTTTGTCCGGGACAGGGCACACCGGGGAGCTGTTTTTT
CASSLSGTGHTGELFF
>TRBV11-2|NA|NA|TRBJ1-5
TGTGCCAGCAGCCGGGACAACAATCAGCCCCAGCATTTT
CASSRDNNQPQHF
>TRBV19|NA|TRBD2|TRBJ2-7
TGTGCCAGTAAGATAAGCGGGGCGGGTCACTACGAGCAGTACTTC
CASKISGAGHYEQYF
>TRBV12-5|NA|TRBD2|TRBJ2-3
TGTGCTAGTGGCGCGGGACTAGCGAGCACAGATACGCAGTATTTT
CASGAGLASTDTQYF
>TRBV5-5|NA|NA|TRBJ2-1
TGTGCCAGCAGCTTGGTTGAGAACAATGAGCAGTTCTTC
CASSLVENNEQFF
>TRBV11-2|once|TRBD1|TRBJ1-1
TGTGCCAGCAGCTGGGGGGACAGTCGGGATACTGAAGCTTTCTTT
CASSWGDSRDTEAFF
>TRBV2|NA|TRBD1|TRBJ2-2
TGTGCCAGCAGCCTGACAGGGGACGTTAGGGAGCTGTTTTTT
CASSLTGDVRELFF
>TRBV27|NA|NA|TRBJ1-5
TGTGCCAGCAGTTTACGAGGGTATGGCAATCAGCCCCAGCATTTT
CASSLRGYGNQPQHF
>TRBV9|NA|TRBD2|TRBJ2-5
TGTGCCAGCAGCGTACCTCCGCGAGGGGAACTAGCGGGAGGGCTAGAGACCCAGTACTTC
CASSVPPRGELAGGLETQYF
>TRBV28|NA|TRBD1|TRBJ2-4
TGTGCCAGCAGTTTGGGACAGGGCTTGAACATTCAGTACTTC
CASSLGQGLNIQYF
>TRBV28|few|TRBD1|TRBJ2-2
TGTGCCAGCGCAGGCACAGGGGGGAACACCGGGGAGCTGTTTTTT
CASAGTGGNTGELFF
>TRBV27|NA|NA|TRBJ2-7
TGTGCCAGCAGTTTAAGGGACACAGCCTCCTACGAGCAGTACTTC
CASSLRDTASYEQYF
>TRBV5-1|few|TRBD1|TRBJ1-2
TGCGCCAGCAGCTCGGGACAGGAGGTTGGCTACACCTTC
CASSSGQEVGYTF
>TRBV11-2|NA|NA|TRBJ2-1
TGTGCCAGCAGCACGCAGGTCGGGGTAGTGGCCTACAATGAGCAGTTCTTC
CASSTQVGVVAYNEQFF
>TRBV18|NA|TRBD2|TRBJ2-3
TGTGCCAGCTCACCGCTAACTAGCGGAAACACAGATACGCAGTATTTT
CASSPLTSGNTDTQYF
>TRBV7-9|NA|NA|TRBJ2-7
TGTTCCAGCAGGTTAGAGACCGCTACAGGGTCCTACGAGCAGTACTTC
CSSRLETATGSYEQYF
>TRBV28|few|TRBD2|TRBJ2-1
TGTGCCAGCAGTCCGACTAGCGGGGCTGACAATGAGCAGTTCTTC
CASSPTSGADNEQFF
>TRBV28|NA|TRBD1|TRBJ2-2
TGTGCCAGCAGTTCCTTATCCAGGGGGCCGATCAACACCGGGGAGCTGTTTTTT
CASSSLSRGPINTGELFF
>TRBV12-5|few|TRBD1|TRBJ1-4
TGTGCTAGTGGTTTGGACGGGACAGGGGGCGAAAAACTGTTTTTT
CASGLDGTGGEKLFF
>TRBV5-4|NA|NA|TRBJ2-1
TGTGCCAGCAGCAGGACAAGCTCCTACAATGAGCAGTTCTTC
CASSRTSSYNEQFF
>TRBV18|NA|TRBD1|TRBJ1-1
TGTGCCAGCTCACCATGGCCAGGGGGAGACACTGAAGCTTTCTTT
CASSPWPGGDTEAFF
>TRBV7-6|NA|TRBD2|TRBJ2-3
TGTGCCAGCAGCCGATCGTGGACTAGCGGGAGGGCCAAGACAGATACGCAGTATTTT
CASSRSWTSGRAKTDTQYF
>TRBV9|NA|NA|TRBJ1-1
TGTGCCAGCAGCGTTAAAGGAGCGAGGACAGTAACAATGAACACTGAAGCTTTCTTT
CASSVKGARTVTMNTEAFF
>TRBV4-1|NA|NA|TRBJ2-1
TGCGCCAGCAGCCATTCAGTCGAGCAGTTCTTC
CASSHSVEQFF
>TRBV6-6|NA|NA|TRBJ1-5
TGTGCCAGCAGTTTACAGGGTAGCAATCAGCCCCAGCATTTT
CASSLQGSNQPQHF
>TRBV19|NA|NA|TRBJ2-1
TGTGCCAGTTATGACCCTTCGGGGACTAATGAGCAGTTCTTC
CASYDPSGTNEQFF
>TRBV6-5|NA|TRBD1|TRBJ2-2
TGTGCCAGCAGTTACCAGGGGGCGGGCACCGGGGAGCTGTTTTTT
CASSYQGAGTGELFF
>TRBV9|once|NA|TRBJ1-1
TGTGCCAGCAGCGGGGGTGGGGCTCAGAACACTGAAGCTTTCTTT
CASSGGGAQNTEAFF
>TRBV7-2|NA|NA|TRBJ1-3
TGTGCCAGCAGCTTAAAAAGGGGGAACTCTGGAAACACCATATATTTT
CASSLKRGNSGNTIYF
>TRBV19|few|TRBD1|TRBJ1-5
TGTGCCAGTAGTCCAGGACAGGGGGGAAATCAGCCCCAGCATTTT
CASSPGQGGNQPQHF
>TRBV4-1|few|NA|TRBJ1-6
TGCGCCAGCAGCCAAGACATGGGGAGGGGAGAATATAATTCACCCCTCCACTTT
CASSQDMGRGEYNSPLHF
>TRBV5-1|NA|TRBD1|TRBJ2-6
TGCGCCAGCAGCTTGGCCGGGGACAGGATCTCTGGGGCCAACGTCCTGACTTTC
CASSLAGDRISGANVLTF
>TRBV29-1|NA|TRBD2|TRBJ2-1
TGCAGCGTTGAGGGGACTAGCGGGAGCGCTTACAATGAGCAGTTCTTC
CSVEGTSGSAYNEQFF
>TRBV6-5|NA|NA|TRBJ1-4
TGTGCCAGCAGTTACGGGCGGGCAACTAATGAAAAACTGTTTTTT
CASSYGRATNEKLFF
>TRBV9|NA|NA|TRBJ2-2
TGTGCCAGCAGCCTAGACACCTTTAACACCGGGGAGCTGTTTTTT
CASSLDTFNTGELFF
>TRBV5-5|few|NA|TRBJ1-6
TGTGCCAGCAGCTTTGGGAGGACTTCACCCCTCCACTTT
CASSFGRTSPLHF